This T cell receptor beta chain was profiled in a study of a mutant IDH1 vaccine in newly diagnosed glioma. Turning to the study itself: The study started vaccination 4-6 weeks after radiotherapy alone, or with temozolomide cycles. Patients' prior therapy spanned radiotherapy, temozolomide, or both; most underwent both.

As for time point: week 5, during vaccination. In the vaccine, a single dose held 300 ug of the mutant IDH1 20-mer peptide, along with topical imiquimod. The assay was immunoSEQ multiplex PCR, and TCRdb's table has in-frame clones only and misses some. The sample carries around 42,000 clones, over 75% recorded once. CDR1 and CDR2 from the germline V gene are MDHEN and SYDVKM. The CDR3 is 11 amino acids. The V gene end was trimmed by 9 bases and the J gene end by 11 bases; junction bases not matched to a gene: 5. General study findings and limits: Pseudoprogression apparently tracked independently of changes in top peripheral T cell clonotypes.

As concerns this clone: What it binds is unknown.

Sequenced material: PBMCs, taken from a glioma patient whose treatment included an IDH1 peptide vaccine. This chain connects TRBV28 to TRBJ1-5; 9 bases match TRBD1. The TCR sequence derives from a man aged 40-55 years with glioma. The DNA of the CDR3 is TGTGCCAGTGGGGGACAGGGATCCCAGCATTTT. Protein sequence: CASGGQGSQHF. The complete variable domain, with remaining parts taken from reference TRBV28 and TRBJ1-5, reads DVKVTQSSRYLVKRTGEKVFLECVQDMDHENMFWYRQDPGLGLRLIYFSYDVKMKEKGDIPEGYSVSREKKERFSLILESASTNQTSMYLCASGGQGSQHFGDGTRLSIL.